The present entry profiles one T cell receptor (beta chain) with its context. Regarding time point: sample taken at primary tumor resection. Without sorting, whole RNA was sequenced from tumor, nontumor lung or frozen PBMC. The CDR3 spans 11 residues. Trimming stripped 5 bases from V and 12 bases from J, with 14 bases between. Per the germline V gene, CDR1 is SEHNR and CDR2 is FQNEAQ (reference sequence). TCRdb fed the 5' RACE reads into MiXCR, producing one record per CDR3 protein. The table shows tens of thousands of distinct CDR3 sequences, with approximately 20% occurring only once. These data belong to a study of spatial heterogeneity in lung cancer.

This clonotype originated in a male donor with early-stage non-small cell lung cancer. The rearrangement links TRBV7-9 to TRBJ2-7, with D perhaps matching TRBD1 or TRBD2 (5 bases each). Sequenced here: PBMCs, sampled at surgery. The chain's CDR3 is CASSLYRTPYF. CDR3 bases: TGTGCCAGCAGCCTGTACAGGACTCCGTACTTC.